This entry is about one TCR beta chain. This record belongs to a study of blood T cell repertoires in COVID-19. Overall study: COVID-19 samples collected from the United States, Italy and Spain covered acute and convalescent phases. PBMCs, B-cell-depleted T cells, or T cells provided the cDNA or gDNA that made up the material.

CDR3 length equals 14 residues. The ends lost 4 bases at V and 5 bases at J; junction bases unmatched: 3. Germline V gene lookup returns CDR1 SNHLY and CDR2 FYNNEI. Original data processing: Reference gene primer amplification yielded estimated nucleated cell counts. The assay was immunoSEQ multiplex PCR, and TCRdb's table has in-frame clones only and misses some. That table gives V, J and clone size, and the DNA gave D and trimming. Counted here are under 100,000 clones, about 80% occurring once; the ten biggest clones make up about 12%. This clonotype was obtained from a middle-aged woman with active or convalescent COVID-19. Material for sequencing was peripheral blood. The J gene is TRBJ1-4, the V gene TRBV2, with 8 positions matching TRBD1. The CDR3 DNA follows: TGTGCCAGCAGTGGACAGGGGTTCAATGAAAAACTGTTTTTT. Encoded protein: CASSGQGFNEKLFF.